This TCR beta chain was recovered during a study of T cell changes during pregnancy in multiple sclerosis. Data came from immunoSEQ multiplex PCR; TCRdb stores just in-frame clones and leaves some out. The sample records 50,000 to 65,000 clones, approximately 91% being singletons. The CDR3 has 13 residues. Germline assignment: CDR1 SEHNR and CDR2 FQNEAQ (reference sequence). The sample consisted of peripheral blood, taken after pregnancy. This receptor was identified in a female donor with multiple sclerosis, enrolled in a pregnancy study. This rearrangement joins TRBV7-9 to TRBJ1-6, with TRBD1 matching over 7 bases. The CDR3 DNA is TGTGCTGCAACCGGGACAGAAGGGTCACCCCTCCACTTT. Protein product: CAATGTEGSPLHF.